A single sample is the source of the 28 T cell receptor beta chains below, sequenced in a study of OX40 agonist ivuxolimab in advanced cancers. Repertoires were generated with immunoSEQ multiplex PCR, while TCRdb's copy carries only in-frame clones and drops some. Of tens of thousands of clones listed, over 75% are singletons. The material was CD4+ or CD8+ T cells sorted from blood, obtained in a trial of the OX40 agonist ivuxolimab. The receptors originated from an adult with an advanced solid tumor such as melanoma, head and neck, liver or kidney cancer.

The rearrangement joins TRBV10-3 to TRBJ2-7; D possibly matches TRBD1 or TRBD2 (5 bases each). This CDR3 has 14 residues. Germline CDR1 and CDR2: ENHRY and SYGVKD. V was trimmed by 6 bases and J by 0 bases, leaving 12 bases between them. CDR3 sequence (DNA): TGTGCCATCAGGGGGACCGGCAGCTCCTACGAGCAGTACTTC. Translation: CAIRGTGSSYEQYF.

V usage is TRBV15 and J usage is TRBJ1-3; no reliable D call. Trimming stripped 1 base from V and 1 base from J, with 11 bases between. This CDR3 has 16 residues. Germline CDR1 is LNHNV and CDR2 is YYDKDF (reference sequence). CDR3 sequence (DNA): TGTGCCACCAGCAGAGTGTGGCAGAAATCTGGAAACACCATATATTTT. Translating gives CATSRVWQKSGNTIYF.

The chain is built from TRBV5-1 and TRBJ1-2; D call uncertain. Trimming took off 1 base at V and 8 bases at J, with 15 bases between the two ends. The CDR3 runs 14 residues. Germline V gives CDR1 SGHRS, CDR2 YFSETQ. This chain's CDR3 is CASSLMDLSEGYTF. The CDR3 DNA reads TGCGCCAGCAGCTTGATGGATCTTTCTGAGGGCTACACCTTC.

This chain uses TRBV6-1 with TRBJ2-7; D remains unclear. Germline values: CDR1 MNHNS, CDR2 SASEGT. V was pared by 0 bases and J by 5 bases, with 8 bases between. The CDR3 consists of 13 residues. CDR3 sequence (DNA): TGTGCCAGCAGTGAAGCGGCTAGGCACGAGCAGTACTTC. This translates into CASSEAARHEQYF.

V usage is TRBV10-3 and J usage is TRBJ2-2; 11 positions agree with TRBD2. Losses at the gene ends were 4 bases for V and 5 bases for J; bases not matched to a gene: 6. Germline CDR1 and CDR2: ENHRY and SYGVKD. This CDR3 is built from 16 residues. The CDR3, as DNA: TGTGCCATCAGTGCCTCCGGGACTAGCGGTACCGGGGAGCTGTTTTTT. Its protein product is CAISASGTSGTGELFF.

This chain connects TRBV2 to TRBJ2-7; unclear D gene. This CDR3 contains 13 residues. The germline CDR1 and CDR2 sequences are SNHLY and FYNNEI. Trimming took 1 base from V and 3 from J, leaving 7 bases between them. In nucleotides, the CDR3 is TGTGCCAGCAGTGAAGGCCTAGGCTACGAGCAGTACTTC. Residues: CASSEGLGYEQYF.

This chain connects TRBV9 to TRBJ2-2; D gene unclear. The CDR3 contains 14 residues. CDR1 is SGDLS and CDR2 is YYNGEE in the germline V gene. Trimming left V 3 bases short and J 1 base short, with 7 bases between. CDR3 nucleotides: TGTGCCAGCAGCGGACACTTGAACACCGGGGAGCTGTTTTTT. Encoded protein: CASSGHLNTGELFF.

In the case of this clone: The identical CDR3 is also encoded by other nucleotide sequences in the sample. The chain carries TRBV5-1 and TRBJ2-3; no firm D call. The CDR3 contains 13 residues. Germline CDR1 and CDR2: SGHRS and YFSETQ. V lost 0 bases to trimming and J lost 1 base, with 3 bases between them. The CDR3 region is CASSLAGTDTQYF. For the CDR3, the DNA is TGCGCCAGCAGCTTGGCCGGCACAGATACGCAGTATTTT.

In the case of this clone: The identical CDR3 is also encoded by other nucleotide sequences in the sample. The chain carries TRBV11-2 and TRBJ2-3; maybe TRBD1 (7 bases). Germline V gives CDR1 SGHAT, CDR2 FQNNGV. This CDR3 has 15 amino acids. V was shortened by 3 bases and J by 4 bases, with 14 bases between the two germline ends. This chain's CDR3 is CASSLEGAGADTQYF. The CDR3 DNA follows: TGTGCCAGCAGCTTGGAGGGGGCCGGGGCAGATACGCAGTATTTT.

The chain employs TRBV11-2 and TRBJ1-1, with a possible D match to TRBD1 (5 bases). The CDR3 covers 18 residues. The ends were cut back, 1 base at V and 4 bases at J, with 22 bases in the middle. Germline V gene lookup returns CDR1 SGHAT and CDR2 FQNNGV. CDR3 nucleotides: TGTGCCAGCAGCTTAGTCGGTCGGACATCCCATGGTAGCACTGAAGCTTTCTTT. As protein: CASSLVGRTSHGSTEAFF.

This clone was seen only once. V gene TRBV5-3 combines with J gene TRBJ1-1; D not certain. TRBV5-3 belongs to the ORF category, with a function that is uncertain. The CDR3 is 16 residues long. Between the trimmed V and J ends, which lost 0 bases and 3 bases, there was a span of 15 bases. The CDR3 loop is CARSLAPHPQHTEAFF. In DNA, the CDR3 is TGTGCCAGAAGCTTGGCCCCCCACCCACAGCACACTGAAGCTTTCTTT.

The chain links TRBV27 to TRBJ1-2, with D possibly being TRBD1 (5 bases). CDR3 length equals 15 residues. Trimming removed 3 bases at V and 11 bases at J, with 22 bases between. In germline, CDR1 is MNHEY, CDR2 SMNVEV (reference sequence). The CDR3 nucleotides are TGTGCCAGCAGTTTCCTAGGCGAGGGGTATTCTGGGTACACCTTC. It encodes CASSFLGEGYSGYTF.

The chain employs TRBV14 and TRBJ2-5; TRBD2 agrees at 15 bases. J lost 3 bases, V lost 4 bases, and 0 bases had no gene match. Germline V CDR1 and CDR2: SGHDN, FVKESK. The CDR3 has 15 amino acids. CDR3 sequence (DNA): TGTGCCAGCAGCCGGACTAGCGGGGGGGAAGAGACCCAGTACTTC. This translates into CASSRTSGGEETQYF.

V gene TRBV9 combines with J gene TRBJ2-1; D is unclear. The CDR3 covers 15 residues. Deletions cut 7 bases from V and 2 bases from J, with 16 bases between. Germline CDR1 SGDLS, CDR2 YYNGEE. DNA of the CDR3: TGTGCCAGCGGCAGCTCAGGTCTAACCTACAATGAGCAGTTCTTC. Protein: CASGSSGLTYNEQFF.

The V gene is TRBV5-8, the J gene TRBJ1-4; D gene uncertain. V dropped 3 bases and J dropped 8 bases, with 23 bases sitting between them. This CDR3 has 17 amino acids. Germline CDR1 reads SGHTS; CDR2 reads YDEGEE. The CDR3 coding sequence is TGTGCCAGCAGCTCAACCCCCAGTTTCGGATCACGGGAAAAACTGTTTTTT. It encodes CASSSTPSFGSREKLFF. Full variable domain (outside the CDR3, taken from reference TRBV5-8 and TRBJ1-4): EAGVTQSPTHLIKTRGQQATLRCSPISGHTSVYWYQQALGLGLQFLLWYDEGEERNRGNFPPRFSGRQFPNYSSELNVNALELEDSALYLCASSSTPSFGSREKLFFGSGTQLSVL.

J is TRBJ2-1 and V is TRBV20-1, with a tentative D call TRBD2 (5 bases). The germline gives CDR1 DFQATT, CDR2 SNEGSKA (reference sequence). The CDR3 length is 11 residues. CDR3 coding DNA: TGCAGGGGGATACGCGGGAATGAGCAGTTCTTC. Translated, it gives CRGIRGNEQFF.

The rearrangement joins TRBV30 to TRBJ1-3; D is perhaps TRBD1 (6 bases). CDR3 length: 14 residues. The V gene's germline CDR1 is GTSNPN and CDR2 SVGIG (reference sequence). The CDR3 DNA is TGTGGACACCGGGACACCATCTCTGGAAACACCATATATTTT. It specifies CGHRDTISGNTIYF.

This rearrangement joins TRBV7-2 to TRBJ2-7, with TRBD2 matching 8 bases. Germline V lookup: CDR1 SGHTA, CDR2 FQGNSA. This CDR3 is built from 15 residues. Losses at the gene ends were 1 base for V and 3 bases for J; bases not matched to a gene: 5. The DNA of the CDR3 is TGTGCCAGCAGCTTAGTAGGAGCGGGGGACTACGAGCAGTACTTC. It encodes CASSLVGAGDYEQYF.

The chain carries TRBV5-6 and TRBJ1-6; no firm D call. This CDR3 region has 14 residues. The germline CDR1 and CDR2 sequences are SGHDT and YYEEEE. Trimming took off 4 bases at V and 8 bases at J, with 13 bases between the two ends. The chain's CDR3 is CASSRPGEYSPLHF. CDR3 sequence (DNA): TGTGCCAGCAGCCGTCCCGGGGAGTATTCACCCCTCCACTTT.

The chain is built from TRBV7-2 and TRBJ1-2; D remains unclear. The V gene lost 5 bases and the J gene lost 4 bases, with 14 bases spanning the gap. CDR1 and CDR2 from the germline V gene are SGHTA and FQGNSA. This CDR3 spans 14 amino acids. The CDR3 region is CASSPNHASYGYTF. CDR3 coding DNA: TGTGCCAGCAGCCCAAATCATGCCTCCTATGGCTACACCTTC.

This clone is termed medium-sized. The rearrangement uses TRBV6-1 and TRBJ2-3; D ambiguous. CDR1 is MNHNS and CDR2 is SASEGT in the germline V gene. Trimming shortened V by 4 bases and J by 1 base, and 3 bases separated the two germline ends. The CDR3 consists of 12 residues. Here the CDR3 reads CASSGGTDTQYF. The CDR3 coding sequence is TGTGCCAGCAGTGGGGGCACAGATACGCAGTATTTT.

The chain carries TRBV5-4 and TRBJ2-7; 7 positions match TRBD2. The CDR3 runs to 12 residues. The germline gives CDR1 SGHNT, CDR2 YYREEE (reference sequence). V dropped 0 bases and J dropped 7; count of bases not matched to a gene: 1. The CDR3 sequence is CASSLDGREQYF. The CDR3, as DNA: TGTGCCAGCAGCTTGGACGGGAGGGAGCAGTACTTC.

In its sample, this clone was seen a few times. This chain links TRBV5-4 with TRBJ1-2, with 8 bases matching TRBD1. Germline trimming cut 1 base from V and 6 bases from J; bases unmatched to any gene: 14. This CDR3 has 17 amino acids. Germline CDR1 reads SGHNT; CDR2 reads YYREEE (reference sequence). The CDR3, as DNA: TGTGCCAGCAGCTTGTTAATAGGGGACCAGGGGGCAAATGGCTACACCTTC. It yields the protein CASSLLIGDQGANGYTF.

The V gene is TRBV6-5, the J gene TRBJ1-1; D not certain. CDR3 length: 13 residues. Deletions cut 2 bases from V and 6 bases from J, with 10 bases between. CDR1 and CDR2 (germline): MNHEY, SVGAGI. Here the CDR3 DNA reads TGTGCCAGCAGTTACGGAGTGTGGGCTGAAGCTTTCTTT. Protein: CASSYGVWAEAFF.

The CDR3 here is CALRSRPFRNSPLHF. Written as DNA, the CDR3 is TGTGCCTTAAGGTCCCGGCCTTTCCGTAATTCACCCCTCCACTTT. This chain uses TRBV30 with TRBJ1-6; D is undetermined. V gave up 7 bases and J gave up 6 bases, with 19 bases separating them. The CDR3 has 15 residues. Germline assignment: CDR1 GTSNPN and CDR2 SVGIG (reference sequence).

This chain connects TRBV6-1 to TRBJ1-1; D not resolved. Trimming took off 1 base at V and 6 bases at J, with 9 bases between the two ends. The CDR3 covers 13 residues. Per the germline V gene, CDR1 is MNHNS and CDR2 is SASEGT. Here the CDR3 DNA reads TGTGCCAGCAGTGAAGTCTGGGGTTCTGAAGCTTTCTTT. Translation gives CASSEVWGSEAFF.

The chain is built from TRBV20-1 and TRBJ1-2; 7 nucleotides match TRBD1. The CDR3 totals 11 residues. The V segment lost 8 bases and the J segment 10 bases; nucleotides outside the gene matches: 10. Germline V gene sequence: CDR1 DFQATT, CDR2 SNEGSKA (reference sequence). The DNA of the CDR3 is TGCAGTATTAGACAGGGCTTCGACTACACCTTC. Residues: CSIRQGFDYTF.

The genes are TRBV6-5 and TRBJ2-7; D gene uncertain. Looked up from germline, CDR1 is MNHEY and CDR2 is SVGAGI. The ends were cut back, 5 bases at V and 6 bases at J, with 8 bases in the middle. The CDR3 contains 11 residues. The CDR3 loop reads CASSERLEQYF. CDR3 coding DNA: TGTGCCAGCAGTGAAAGGCTCGAGCAGTACTTC.